This is a list of T cell receptor beta chains from one sample in a study of T cell repertoires in cytomegalovirus infection. TCRdb ran MiXCR on the reads and lists one entry per CDR3 protein. This sample has approximately 700,000 distinct CDR3 sequences, with 35% found just once. The sequencing sample was made of PBMCs. These receptors were collected from a human donor in good health (CMV status not recorded). Some clones in this sample may be carry-over from other donors' samples. The CDR3 runs from the conserved cysteine through the conserved F or W. D genes are given only for firm matches. Not every row has a clone size; where given, it reads once, few, many or a size class.

>TRBV7-9|few|.|TRBJ2-1
CASSWRRNEQFF
TGTGCCAGCAGCTGGCGACGGAATGAGCAGTTCTTC
>TRBV28|few|.|TRBJ1-6
CASSRTPDASPLHF
TGTGCCAGCAGCCGGACCCCGGACGCTTCACCCCTCCACTTT
>TRBV30|few|TRBD1|TRBJ2-7
CACRDRGKYEQYF
TGTGCCTGTAGGGACAGGGGAAAATACGAGCAGTACTTC
>TRBV14|many|TRBD1|TRBJ2-1
CASSLTGGSYNEQFF
TGTGCCAGCAGCCTGACAGGGGGTTCCTACAATGAGCAGTTCTTC
>TRBV11-1|.|.|TRBJ2-3
CASSAILGDTQYF
TGTGCCAGCAGCGCCATTCTGGGAGATACGCAGTATTTT
>TRBV15|.|TRBD2|TRBJ2-7
CATRDTRGEQYF
TGTGCCACCAGGGACACGCGGGGGGAGCAGTACTTC
>TRBV6-5|.|.|TRBJ1-2
CASARGQGLFYGYTF
TGTGCCAGCGCCCGGGGCCAGGGCCTCTTCTATGGCTACACCTTC
>TRBV7-8|.|.|TRBJ1-1
CASSLEQRRFTGAFF
TGTGCCAGCAGCTTAGAGCAGAGAAGATTCACTGGAGCTTTCTTT
>TRBV14|.|.|TRBJ2-7
CASSQAPILTYEQYF
TGTGCCAGCAGCCAAGCCCCTATACTGACCTACGAGCAGTACTTC
>TRBV2|.|.|TRBJ1-5
CASSVWGSNQPQHF
TGTGCCAGCAGTGTATGGGGAAGCAATCAGCCCCAGCATTTT
>TRBV5-1|once|.|TRBJ1-4
CASSDPGTYAEKLFF
TGCGCCAGCAGCGACCCCGGGACATACGCGGAAAAACTGTTTTTT
>TRBV7-2|few|.|TRBJ2-3
CASSLGLFTDTQYF
TGTGCCAGCAGCTTAGGCCTTTTCACAGATACGCAGTATTTT
>TRBV4-1|.|.|TRBJ1-3
CASSHPQAGTQSGNTIYF
TGCGCCAGCAGCCACCCCCAGGCCGGGACGCAGTCTGGAAACACCATATATTTT
>TRBV20-1|.|.|TRBJ1-1
CSARAISGAGGTEAFF
TGCAGTGCTAGGGCGATCTCAGGGGCGGGTGGAACTGAAGCTTTCTTT
>TRBV6-5|few|TRBD1|TRBJ1-5
CASSSLGQGSNQPQHF
TGTGCCAGCAGTTCTCTCGGACAGGGTTCCAATCAGCCCCAGCATTTT
>TRBV7-9|few|.|TRBJ1-2
CASSSQFGTDLYGYTF
TGTGCCAGCAGCTCCCAATTCGGGACGGACCTCTATGGCTACACCTTC
>TRBV12-3/TRBV12-4|.|TRBD2|TRBJ2-3
CASSSLMGGRRTDTQYF
TGTGCCAGCAGTTCGTTAATGGGGGGGAGGCGCACAGATACGCAGTATTTT
>TRBV11-1|.|.|TRBJ1-1
CASSLKRVYVNTEAGF
TGTGCCAGCAGCTTAAAAAGAGTCTACGTGAACACTGAAGCTGGCTTT
>TRBV12-5|.|TRBD1|TRBJ2-2
CASGLKRTGTTDTGELFF
TGTGCTAGTGGTCTGAAACGGACAGGGACCACGGACACCGGGGAGCTGTTTTTT
>TRBV19|few|TRBD1|TRBJ1-1
CASSTRQGSGTEAFF
TGTGCCAGTAGTACTAGACAGGGGAGTGGCACTGAAGCTTTCTTT
>TRBV12-3/TRBV12-4|few|TRBD1|TRBJ1-1
CASRGGLLAFF
TGTGCCAGCAGAGGGGGCCTCTTAGCTTTCTTT
>TRBV28|few|.|TRBJ2-7
CASSKGYSQLYEQYF
TGTGCCAGCAGCAAAGGGTACTCCCAGCTCTACGAGCAGTACTTC
>TRBV12-3/TRBV12-4|few|.|TRBJ1-5
CASSLRAIENQPQHF
TGTGCCAGCAGTTTAAGGGCGATAGAAAATCAGCCCCAGCATTTT
>TRBV11-2|.|.|TRBJ1-6
CASSQKASSSYNSPLHF
TGTGCCAGCAGCCAAAAGGCCAGCAGTTCCTATAATTCACCCCTCCACTTT
>TRBV28|.|.|TRBJ2-7
CASSLWARQAYEQYF
TGTGCCAGCAGTTTATGGGCAAGACAAGCCTACGAGCAGTACTTC
>TRBV19|.|.|TRBJ1-1
CASSTSGPNTEAFF
TGTGCCAGTAGTACGTCAGGCCCGAACACTGAAGCTTTCTTT
>TRBV5-1|few|TRBD2|TRBJ2-2
CASSLASGRNTGELFF
TGCGCCAGCAGCTTGGCTAGCGGGCGCAACACCGGGGAGCTGTTTTTT
>TRBV7-8|.|.|TRBJ1-2
CASSPTGLEGVGYGYTF
TGTGCCAGCTCCCCAACGGGTCTGGAGGGGGTAGGCTATGGCTACACCTTC
>TRBV7-3|many|TRBD1|TRBJ1-1
CASSPGQGGTEAFF
TGTGCCAGCAGCCCTGGACAGGGGGGGACTGAAGCTTTCTTT
>TRBV4-1|.|.|TRBJ1-2
CASSQTGQTGYTF
TGCGCCAGCAGCCAAACCGGACAGACAGGCTACACCTTC
>TRBV6-2/TRBV6-3|.|.|TRBJ2-7
CASRGGEEWNSYEQYF
TGTGCCAGCAGAGGCGGGGAAGAATGGAACTCCTACGAGCAGTACTTC
>TRBV11-2|few|.|TRBJ2-7
CATSENKFEQYF
TGTGCCACCTCGGAAAACAAATTCGAGCAGTACTTC
>TRBV20-1|.|TRBD1|TRBJ1-4
CSARDRTGAEKLFF
TGCAGTGCTAGAGATCGGACAGGCGCGGAAAAACTGTTTTTT
>TRBV12-5|.|.|TRBJ2-2
CASGTASGELFF
TGTGCTAGTGGCACAGCTTCCGGGGAGCTGTTTTTT
>TRBV6-5|.|TRBD1|TRBJ2-7
CASSSYRGQNYEQYF
TGTGCCAGCAGTTCCTACAGGGGCCAGAACTACGAGCAGTACTTC
>TRBV7-1|.|TRBD1|TRBJ1-4
CASSSQGAVEKLFF
TGTGCCAGCAGCTCCCAGGGGGCGGTGGAAAAACTGTTTTTT
>TRBV7-8|.|.|TRBJ2-3
CASSYIGGRTDTQYF
TGTGCCAGCAGCTATATAGGGGGGAGAACAGATACGCAGTATTTT
>TRBV20-1|.|.|TRBJ2-4
CSILTGTKNIQYF
TGCAGTATCCTGACGGGCACAAAAAACATTCAGTACTTC
>TRBV19|.|.|TRBJ1-5
CASQSHSNQPQHF
TGTGCCAGCCAGAGTCATAGCAATCAGCCCCAGCATTTT
>TRBV28|few|.|TRBJ1-5
CASSLYGFSNQPQHF
TGTGCCAGCAGTTTATACGGGTTTAGCAATCAGCCCCAGCATTTT
>TRBV7-6|.|TRBD2|TRBJ2-5
CASSLIKRDTHYF
TGTGCCAGCAGCTTAATCAAGCGGGATACCCATTACTTC
>TRBV28|few|.|TRBJ2-5
CASSAGQTKETQYF
TGTGCCAGCAGTGCCGGACAGACGAAAGAGACCCAGTACTTC